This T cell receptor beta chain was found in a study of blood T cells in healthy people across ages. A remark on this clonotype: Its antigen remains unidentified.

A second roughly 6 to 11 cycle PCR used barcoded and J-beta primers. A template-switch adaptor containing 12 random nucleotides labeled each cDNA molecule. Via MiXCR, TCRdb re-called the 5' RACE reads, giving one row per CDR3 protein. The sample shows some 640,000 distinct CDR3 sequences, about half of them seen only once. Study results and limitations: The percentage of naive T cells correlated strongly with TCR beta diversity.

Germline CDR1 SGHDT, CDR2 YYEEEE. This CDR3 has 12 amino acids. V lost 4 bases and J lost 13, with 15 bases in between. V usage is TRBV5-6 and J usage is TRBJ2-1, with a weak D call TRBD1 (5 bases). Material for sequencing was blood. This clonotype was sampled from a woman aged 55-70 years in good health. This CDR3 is CASSLGAADQFF. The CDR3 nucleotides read TGTGCCAGCAGCCTTGGGGCGGCAGACCAGTTCTTC.